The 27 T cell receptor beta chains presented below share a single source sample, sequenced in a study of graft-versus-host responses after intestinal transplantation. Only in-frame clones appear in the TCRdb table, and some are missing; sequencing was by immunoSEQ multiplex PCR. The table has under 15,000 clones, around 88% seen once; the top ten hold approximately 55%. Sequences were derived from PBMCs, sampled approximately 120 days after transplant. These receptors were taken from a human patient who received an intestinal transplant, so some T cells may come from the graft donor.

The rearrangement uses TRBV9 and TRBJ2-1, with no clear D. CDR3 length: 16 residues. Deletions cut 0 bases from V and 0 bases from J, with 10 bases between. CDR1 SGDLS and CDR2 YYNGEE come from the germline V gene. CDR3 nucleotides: TGTGCCAGCAGCGTAGCTGGAAGGAACTCCTACAATGAGCAGTTCTTC. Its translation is CASSVAGRNSYNEQFF.

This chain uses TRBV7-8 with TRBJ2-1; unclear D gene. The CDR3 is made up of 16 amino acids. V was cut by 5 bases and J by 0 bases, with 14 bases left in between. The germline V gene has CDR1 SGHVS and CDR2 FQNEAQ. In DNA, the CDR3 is TGTGCCAGCAGCACCGACTTGGTTTCCTCCTACAATGAGCAGTTCTTC. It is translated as CASSTDLVSSYNEQFF.

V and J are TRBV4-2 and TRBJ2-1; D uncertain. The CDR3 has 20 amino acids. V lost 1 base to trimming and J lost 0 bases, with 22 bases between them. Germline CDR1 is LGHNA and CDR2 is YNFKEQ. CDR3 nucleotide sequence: TGTGCCAGCAGCCAAGGTTGGTCAGCCGCCAGGTGGGACTCCTACAATGAGCAGTTCTTC. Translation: CASSQGWSAARWDSYNEQFF.

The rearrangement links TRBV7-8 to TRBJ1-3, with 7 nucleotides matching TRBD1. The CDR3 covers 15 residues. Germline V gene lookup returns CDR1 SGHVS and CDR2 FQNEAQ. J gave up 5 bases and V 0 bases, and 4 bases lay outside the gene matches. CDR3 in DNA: TGTGCCAGCAGCTTAGCTGGGACAGAGCGAAACACCATATATTTT. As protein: CASSLAGTERNTIYF.

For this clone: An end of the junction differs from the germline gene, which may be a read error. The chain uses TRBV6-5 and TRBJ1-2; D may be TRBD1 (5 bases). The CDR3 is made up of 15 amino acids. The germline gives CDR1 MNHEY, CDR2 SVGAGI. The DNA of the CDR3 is TGTGCCAGCAGTCACTCCAGGGAAGGCAGGGATGGCTACACCTTC. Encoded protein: CASSHSREGRDGYTF.

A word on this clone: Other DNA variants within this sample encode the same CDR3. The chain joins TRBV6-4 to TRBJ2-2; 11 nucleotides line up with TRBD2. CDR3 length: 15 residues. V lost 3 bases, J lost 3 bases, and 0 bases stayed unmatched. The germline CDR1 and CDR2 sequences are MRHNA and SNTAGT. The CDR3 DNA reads TGTGCCAGCAGTGAACTAGCGGGGGACACCGGGGAGCTGTTTTTT. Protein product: CASSELAGDTGELFF.

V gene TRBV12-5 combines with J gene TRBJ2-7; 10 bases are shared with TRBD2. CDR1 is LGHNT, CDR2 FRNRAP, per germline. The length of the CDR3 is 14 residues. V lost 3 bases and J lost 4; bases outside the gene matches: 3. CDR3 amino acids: CASGLAGGPYEQYF. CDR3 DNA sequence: TGTGCTAGTGGTTTAGCGGGAGGGCCGTACGAGCAGTACTTC. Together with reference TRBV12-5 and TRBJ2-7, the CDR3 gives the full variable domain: DARVTQTPRHKVTEMGQEVTMRCQPILGHNTVFWYRQTMMQGLELLAYFRNRAPLDDSGMPKDRFSAEMPDATLATLKIQPSEPRDSAVYFCASGLAGGPYEQYFGPGTRLTVT.

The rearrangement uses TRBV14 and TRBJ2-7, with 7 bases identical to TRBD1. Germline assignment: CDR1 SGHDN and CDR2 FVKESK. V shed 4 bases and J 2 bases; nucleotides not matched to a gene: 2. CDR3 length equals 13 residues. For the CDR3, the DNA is TGTGCCAGCAGCCCTGGGACAGCCTACGAGCAGTACTTC. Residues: CASSPGTAYEQYF.

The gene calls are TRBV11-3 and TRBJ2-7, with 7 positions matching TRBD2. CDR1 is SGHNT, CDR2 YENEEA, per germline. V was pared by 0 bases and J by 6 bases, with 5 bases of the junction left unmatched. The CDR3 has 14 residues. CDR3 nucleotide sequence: TGTGCCAGCAGCTTAGACGGGGGGTTCTTCGAGCAGTACTTC. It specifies CASSLDGGFFEQYF.

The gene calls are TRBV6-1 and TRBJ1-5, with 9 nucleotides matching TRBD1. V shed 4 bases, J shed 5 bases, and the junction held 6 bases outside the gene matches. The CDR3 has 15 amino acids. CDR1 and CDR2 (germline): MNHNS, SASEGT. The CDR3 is CASSVGTGSYQPQHF. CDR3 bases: TGTGCCAGCAGTGTAGGGACAGGGTCTTATCAGCCCCAGCATTTT.

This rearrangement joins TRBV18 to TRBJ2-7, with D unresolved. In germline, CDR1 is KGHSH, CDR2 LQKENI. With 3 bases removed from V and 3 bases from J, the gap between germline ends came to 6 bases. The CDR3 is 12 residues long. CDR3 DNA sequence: TGTGCCAGCTCACCCAACGACTACGAGCAGTACTTC. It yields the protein CASSPNDYEQYF.

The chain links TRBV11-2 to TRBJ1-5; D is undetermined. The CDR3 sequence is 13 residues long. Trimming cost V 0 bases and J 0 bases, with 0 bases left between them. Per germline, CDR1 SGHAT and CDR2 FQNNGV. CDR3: CASSLDSNQPQHF. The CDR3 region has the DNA TGTGCCAGCAGCTTAGATAGCAATCAGCCCCAGCATTTT.

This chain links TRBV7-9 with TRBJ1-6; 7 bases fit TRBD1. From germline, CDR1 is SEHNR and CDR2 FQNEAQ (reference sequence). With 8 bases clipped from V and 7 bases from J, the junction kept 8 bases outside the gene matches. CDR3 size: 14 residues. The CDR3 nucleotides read TGTGCCAGCGGAATACAGGGGCTCAATTCACCCCTCCACTTT. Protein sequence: CASGIQGLNSPLHF.

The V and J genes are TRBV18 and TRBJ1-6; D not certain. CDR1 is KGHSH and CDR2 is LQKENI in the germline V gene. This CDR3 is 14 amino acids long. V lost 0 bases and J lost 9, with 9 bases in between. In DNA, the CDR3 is TGTGCCAGCTCACCACCAGAATCGCTTTCACCCCTCCACTTT. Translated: CASSPPESLSPLHF.

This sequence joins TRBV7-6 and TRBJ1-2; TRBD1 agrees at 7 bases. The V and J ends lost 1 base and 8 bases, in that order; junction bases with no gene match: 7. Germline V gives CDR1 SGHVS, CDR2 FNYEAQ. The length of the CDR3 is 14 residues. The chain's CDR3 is CASSLGGGAEGYTF. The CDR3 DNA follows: TGTGCCAGCAGCTTAGGAGGGGGCGCAGAGGGCTACACCTTC. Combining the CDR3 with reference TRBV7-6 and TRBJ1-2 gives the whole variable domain GAGVSQSPRYKVTKRGQDVALRCDPISGHVSLYWYRQALGQGPEFLTYFNYEAQQDKSGLPNDRFSAERPEGSISTLTIQRTEQRDSAMYRCASSLGGGAEGYTFGSGTRLTVV.

The CDR3 nucleotides are TGTGCCAGCAGCCGAGCAGCGGGGGGACTAGCGGGCTCAGATACGCAGTATTTT. Amino acids: CASSRAAGGLAGSDTQYF. J is TRBJ2-3 and V is TRBV11-2; 12 bases fit TRBD2. Looked up from germline, CDR1 is SGHAT and CDR2 is FQNNGV. Trimming removed 5 bases from V and 4 bases from J; junction bases left unmatched: 13. The CDR3 has 18 amino acids.

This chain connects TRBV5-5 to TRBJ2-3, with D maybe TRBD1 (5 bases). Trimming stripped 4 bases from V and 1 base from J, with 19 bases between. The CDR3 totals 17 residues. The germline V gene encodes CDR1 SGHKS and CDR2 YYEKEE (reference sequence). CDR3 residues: CASSRSPSQGGTDTQYF. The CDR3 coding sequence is TGTGCCAGCAGCCGTAGTCCATCTCAGGGTGGCACAGATACGCAGTATTTT.

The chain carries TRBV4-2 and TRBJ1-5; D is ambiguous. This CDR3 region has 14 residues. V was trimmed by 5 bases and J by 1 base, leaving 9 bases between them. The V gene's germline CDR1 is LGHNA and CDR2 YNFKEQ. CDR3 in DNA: TGTGCCAGCAGCTTCTATGGAAGCAATCAGCCCCAGCATTTT. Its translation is CASSFYGSNQPQHF.

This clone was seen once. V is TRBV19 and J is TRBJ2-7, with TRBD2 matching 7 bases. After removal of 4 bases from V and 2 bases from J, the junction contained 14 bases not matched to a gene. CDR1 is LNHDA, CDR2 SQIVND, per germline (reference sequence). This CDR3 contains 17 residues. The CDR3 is CASSKDRWRERTYEQYF. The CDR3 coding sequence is TGTGCCAGTAGTAAAGATAGGTGGCGGGAGAGGACCTACGAGCAGTACTTC.

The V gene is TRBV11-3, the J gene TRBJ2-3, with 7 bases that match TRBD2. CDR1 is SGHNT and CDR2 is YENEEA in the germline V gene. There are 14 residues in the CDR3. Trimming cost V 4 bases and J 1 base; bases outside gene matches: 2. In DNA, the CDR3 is TGTGCCAGCAGCTCGGGAGGCGGCACAGATACGCAGTATTTT. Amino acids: CASSSGGGTDTQYF. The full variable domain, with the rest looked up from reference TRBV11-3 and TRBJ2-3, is EAGVVQSPRYKIIEKKQPVAFWCNPISGHNTLYWYLQNLGQGPELLIRYENEEAVDDSQLPKDRFSAERLKGVDSTLKIQPAELGDSAVYLCASSSGGGTDTQYFGPGTRLTVL.

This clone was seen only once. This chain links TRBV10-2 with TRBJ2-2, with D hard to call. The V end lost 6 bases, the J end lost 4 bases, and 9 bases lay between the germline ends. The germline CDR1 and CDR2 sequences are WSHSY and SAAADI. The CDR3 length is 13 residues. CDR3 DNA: TGCGCCAGCAGCGATCCAGGCACCGGGGAGCTGTTTTTT. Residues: CASSDPGTGELFF.

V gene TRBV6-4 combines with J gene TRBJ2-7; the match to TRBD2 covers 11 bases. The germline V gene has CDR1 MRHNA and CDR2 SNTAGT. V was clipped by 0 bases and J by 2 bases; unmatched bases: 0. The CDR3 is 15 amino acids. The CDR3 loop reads CASSDSSGGAYEQYF. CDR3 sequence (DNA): TGTGCCAGCAGTGACTCTAGCGGGGGGGCCTACGAGCAGTACTTC.

The CDR3 DNA sequence: TGTGCCAGCAGCTTAACTCCTTCAACAGGCGGGGAGCTGTTTTTT. It yields the protein CASSLTPSTGGELFF. This chain joins TRBV11-2 and TRBJ2-2; tentatively, D is TRBD1 (5 bases). The germline V gene encodes CDR1 SGHAT and CDR2 FQNNGV. Deletions cut 2 bases from V and 7 bases from J, with 14 bases between. This CDR3 is 15 amino acids long.

The chain's CDR3 is CAWSRALGEKLFF. As DNA, the CDR3 is TGTGCCTGGAGCCGGGCCCTCGGGGAAAAACTGTTTTTT. The chain carries TRBV30 and TRBJ1-4, with no clear D. V shed 3 bases and J shed 8 bases, with 13 bases lying between them. This CDR3 contains 13 residues. Germline V gene lookup returns CDR1 GTSNPN and CDR2 SVGIG (reference sequence).

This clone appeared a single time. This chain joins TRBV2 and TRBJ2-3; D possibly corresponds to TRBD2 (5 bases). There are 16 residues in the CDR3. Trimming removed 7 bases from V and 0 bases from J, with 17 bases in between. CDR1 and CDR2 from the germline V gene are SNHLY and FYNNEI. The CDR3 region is CASTSSTGGSTDTQYF. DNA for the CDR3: TGTGCCAGCACTAGTTCAACCGGAGGAAGCACAGATACGCAGTATTTT.

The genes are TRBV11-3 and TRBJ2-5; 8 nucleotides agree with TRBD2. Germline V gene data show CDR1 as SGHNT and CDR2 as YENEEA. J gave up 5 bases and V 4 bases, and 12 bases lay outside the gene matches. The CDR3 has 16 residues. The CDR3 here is CASSYYSGKGTETQYF. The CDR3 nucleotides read TGTGCCAGCAGCTATTATAGCGGGAAAGGGACGGAGACCCAGTACTTC.

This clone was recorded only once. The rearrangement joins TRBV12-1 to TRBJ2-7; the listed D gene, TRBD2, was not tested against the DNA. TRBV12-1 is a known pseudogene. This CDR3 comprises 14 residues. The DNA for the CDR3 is TGTGCCAGCAGCTTTGCGGCTAGCGGGAACGAGCAGTACTTC. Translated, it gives CASSFAASGNEQYF.